The rows below give T cell receptor beta chains drawn from one sample of a study of T cell responses to AZD1222 COVID-19 vaccine. TCRdb's copy holds only in-frame clones and misses some; the assay was immunoSEQ multiplex PCR. The profile shows 180,000 or so clones, around 95% of them singletons. The source was peripheral blood, collected on day 0 of AZD1222 vaccination. These receptors came from an adult in good health. The CDR3 runs from the conserved cysteine through the conserved F or W. The D gene is left open where the match is weak. The listing skips clone size in some rows; elsewhere it reads once, few, many or a size class.

v_call: TRBV5-1; j_call: TRBJ2-5; clone_size: -; d_call: -; cdr3_aa: CASMGGWSQETQYF; cdr3_nt: TGCGCCAGCATGGGGGGCTGGAGTCAAGAGACCCAGTACTTC
v_call: TRBV6-1; j_call: TRBJ2-1; clone_size: -; d_call: TRBD2; cdr3_aa: CASSEGGGRVQFF; cdr3_nt: TGTGCCAGCAGTGAAGGGGGCGGGAGGGTGCAGTTCTTC
v_call: TRBV4-2; j_call: TRBJ1-5; clone_size: -; d_call: -; cdr3_aa: CASSQPGTGQPQHF; cdr3_nt: TGTGCCAGCAGCCAACCGGGGACCGGTCAGCCCCAGCATTTT
v_call: TRBV5-6; j_call: TRBJ1-3; clone_size: -; d_call: -; cdr3_aa: CASSRPGRAGNTIYF; cdr3_nt: TGTGCCAGCAGCCGACCCGGGAGGGCTGGAAACACCATATATTTT
v_call: TRBV19; j_call: TRBJ1-2; clone_size: -; d_call: TRBD1; cdr3_aa: CASSRGDGYTF; cdr3_nt: TGTGCCAGTAGCAGGGGGGATGGCTACACCTTC
v_call: TRBV19; j_call: TRBJ1-6; clone_size: -; d_call: -; cdr3_aa: CASSIAYFGDSPLHF; cdr3_nt: TGTGCCAGTAGTATAGCATACTTCGGTGATTCACCCCTCCACTTT
v_call: TRBV6-5; j_call: TRBJ2-1; clone_size: once; d_call: -; cdr3_aa: CASAGTSYNEQFF; cdr3_nt: TGTGCCAGTGCCGGGACTTCTTACAATGAGCAGTTCTTC
v_call: TRBV7-9; j_call: TRBJ2-2; clone_size: -; d_call: -; cdr3_aa: CASRRTINTGELFF; cdr3_nt: TGTGCCAGCAGAAGGACTATTAACACCGGGGAGCTGTTTTTT
v_call: TRBV5-1; j_call: TRBJ1-1; clone_size: -; d_call: TRBD1; cdr3_aa: CASSLNWDSNTEAFF; cdr3_nt: TGCGCCAGCAGCTTGAATTGGGACAGCAACACTGAAGCTTTCTTT
v_call: TRBV28; j_call: TRBJ1-5; clone_size: -; d_call: TRBD1; cdr3_aa: CASMIGDRVQPQHF; cdr3_nt: TGTGCCAGCATGATTGGGGACAGGGTCCAGCCCCAGCATTTT
v_call: TRBV30; j_call: TRBJ1-3; clone_size: -; d_call: -; cdr3_aa: CAWGGRIGNTIYF; cdr3_nt: TGTGCCTGGGGCGGGCGGATTGGAAACACCATATATTTT
v_call: TRBV7-8; j_call: TRBJ1-6; clone_size: -; d_call: -; cdr3_aa: CASSFGRGQTGSPLHF; cdr3_nt: TGTGCCAGCAGCTTTGGTCGAGGGCAGACTGGTTCACCCCTCCACTTT
v_call: TRBV3-1/TRBV3-2; j_call: TRBJ2-2; clone_size: -; d_call: -; cdr3_aa: CASSGTITGELFF; cdr3_nt: TGTGCCAGCAGCGGGACAATCACCGGGGAGCTGTTTTTT
v_call: TRBV20-1; j_call: TRBJ2-3; clone_size: -; d_call: -; cdr3_aa: CSAQVTDTQYF; cdr3_nt: TGCAGTGCTCAGGTCACAGATACGCAGTATTTT
v_call: TRBV28; j_call: TRBJ1-2; clone_size: -; d_call: -; cdr3_aa: CASSTGYGYTF; cdr3_nt: TGTGCCAGCAGTACAGGGTACGGCTACACCTTC
v_call: TRBV25-1; j_call: TRBJ2-7; clone_size: few; d_call: -; cdr3_aa: CASSLGGHYEQYF; cdr3_nt: TGTGCCAGCAGTTTAGGTGGACACTACGAGCAGTACTTC
v_call: TRBV6-5; j_call: TRBJ1-5; clone_size: -; d_call: -; cdr3_aa: CASTPRAGGNQPQHF; cdr3_nt: TGTGCCAGCACCCCCCGGGCGGGGGGCAATCAGCCCCAGCATTTT
v_call: TRBV6-1; j_call: TRBJ2-7; clone_size: -; d_call: -; cdr3_aa: CASSETWPPHEQYF; cdr3_nt: TGTGCCAGCAGTGAAACCTGGCCGCCCCACGAGCAGTACTTC
v_call: TRBV9; j_call: TRBJ1-6; clone_size: -; d_call: -; cdr3_aa: CASSVGLEGSYNSPLHF; cdr3_nt: TGTGCCAGCTCTGTAGGCCTTGAGGGCTCCTATAATTCACCCCTCCACTTT
v_call: TRBV29-1; j_call: TRBJ1-1; clone_size: -; d_call: -; cdr3_aa: CSVDLGPNTEAFF; cdr3_nt: TGCAGCGTTGATCTGGGACCGAACACTGAAGCTTTCTTT
v_call: TRBV19; j_call: TRBJ2-1; clone_size: -; d_call: TRBD1; cdr3_aa: CASRVQGDNEQFF; cdr3_nt: TGTGCAAGTAGGGTGCAGGGGGACAATGAGCAGTTCTTC
v_call: TRBV18; j_call: TRBJ2-6; clone_size: -; d_call: TRBD1; cdr3_aa: CASSPGTAFSGANVLTF; cdr3_nt: TGTGCCAGCTCACCCGGGACAGCTTTTTCTGGGGCCAACGTCCTGACTTTC
v_call: TRBV27; j_call: TRBJ2-7; clone_size: -; d_call: TRBD2; cdr3_aa: CASSPSGSPYEQYF; cdr3_nt: TGTGCCAGCAGTCCTAGCGGGAGCCCCTACGAGCAGTACTTC
v_call: TRBV6-6; j_call: TRBJ1-1; clone_size: -; d_call: TRBD1; cdr3_aa: CASRHRDRDLNTEAFF; cdr3_nt: TGTGCCAGCAGACACCGGGACAGGGATTTGAACACTGAAGCTTTCTTT